The source of this T cell receptor (beta chain) is a study of T-cell reconstitution after alpha-beta-depleted transplantation in children. Study observations and caveats: By one year post-transplant, T-cell counts and diversity largely arose from T cells that were newly produced.

The CDR3 is 17 residues long. The V gene's germline CDR1 is LGHNA and CDR2 YNFKEQ. Trimming left V 0 bases short and J 0 bases short, with 14 bases between. Unique molecular identifiers were used in preparing the TCRbeta library. One entry per CDR3 protein, called by TCRdb with MiXCR from the PCR reads. The sample has nearly 350,000 distinct CDR3 sequences, roughly 16% seen once. This clonotype was detected only a few times. No antigen is known for it. This specimen was PBMCs, mostly from graft donor cells, taken 360 days after TCRalphabeta/CD19-depleted stem cell transplant. The TCR comes from a male patient aged 2-15 years who had a stem cell transplant for acute lymphoblastic leukemia, so the T cells may come from the graft donor. This chain uses TRBV4-2 with TRBJ1-2, with a tentative D call TRBD1 (5 bases). The chain's CDR3 is CASSQENSRVPNYGYTF. The CDR3 DNA is TGTGCCAGCAGCCAAGAAAATTCCAGGGTACCTAACTATGGCTACACCTTC.